The clone carrying this T cell receptor (beta chain) was detected once. Assay: immunoSEQ multiplex PCR; the TCRdb copy retains only in-frame clones and omits some. The top ten hold about 1.7% of the sample, which has 120,000 or so clones, about 96% seen once. This entry belongs to a study of cytomegalovirus exposure and HLA in healthy donors. Trimming pared 4 bases from V and 3 bases from J, leaving 15 bases between. This CDR3 region has 15 residues. Germline V lookup: CDR1 LGHNA, CDR2 YSLEER. J is TRBJ1-2 and V is TRBV4-3, with D tentatively TRBD1 (6 bases). The specimen sequenced was PBMCs. The source is a man between 18 and 35 years old in good health and CMV-seronegative. The DNA for the CDR3 is TGCGCCAGCAGCCCGACCTTGCAGGGGCACTATGGCTACACCTTC. Its protein is CASSPTLQGHYGYTF.